These T cell receptor beta chains were read from a single sample in a study of blood T cells in healthy people across ages. Using its own MiXCR run on the 5' RACE reads, TCRdb lists one record per CDR3 protein. This repertoire shows 780,000 or so distinct CDR3 sequences, about 25% found once; its top ten account for approximately 4%. The data were also submitted as part of a second study, on T cells of mothers and their children.

Material: blood. The receptor set was obtained from a boy between 5 and 17 years old in good health. CDR3s include the opening cysteine and the closing phenylalanine or tryptophan. D genes are given only for firm matches. Not every row has a clone size; where given, it reads once, few, many or a size class.

>TRBD2|TRBJ2-1|many|TRBV12-3/TRBV12-4
CASSHPGVAGGRVEFF
TGTGCCAGCAGCCACCCGGGTGTAGCGGGGGGGCGAGTCGAGTTCTTC
>NA|TRBJ2-1|NA|TRBV5-5
CASSFRENVNEQFF
TGTGCCAGCAGCTTTCGGGAGAATGTGAATGAGCAGTTCTTC
>NA|TRBJ2-3|NA|TRBV7-3
CASSLQGTQVGTDTQYF
TGTGCCAGCAGCTTACAGGGGACCCAGGTGGGCACAGATACGCAGTATTTT
>NA|TRBJ1-4|NA|TRBV6-5
CASSYSFNSNEKLFF
TGTGCCAGCAGTTACTCGTTTAACAGTAATGAAAAACTGTTTTTT
>TRBD1|TRBJ2-7|few|TRBV20-1
CSATNYDRGYEQYF
TGCAGTGCTACGAATTATGACAGGGGATACGAGCAGTACTTC
>NA|TRBJ1-1|few|TRBV29-1
CSVGGGVAEAFF
TGCAGCGTCGGAGGGGGTGTCGCTGAAGCTTTCTTT
>NA|TRBJ1-1|NA|TRBV30
CAWIVVTEAFF
TGTGCCTGGATCGTTGTCACTGAAGCTTTCTTT
>NA|TRBJ2-7|few|TRBV6-1
CASRSRGGLNEQYF
TGTGCCAGCAGGTCCAGAGGGGGGTTAAACGAGCAGTACTTC
>TRBD1|TRBJ2-7|NA|TRBV28
CASIKLGTGSNEQYF
TGTGCCAGCATCAAGTTAGGGACAGGGAGTAACGAGCAGTACTTC
>NA|TRBJ1-1|few|TRBV7-3
CASSLTGPTGTNTEAFF
TGTGCCAGCAGCTTAACGGGGCCTACAGGTACGAACACTGAAGCTTTCTTT
>NA|TRBJ2-7|NA|TRBV28
CASSFNARYEQYF
TGTGCCAGCAGTTTCAACGCCCGCTACGAGCAGTACTTC
>TRBD1|TRBJ2-5|few|TRBV18
CASSPRPGQGVTQYF
TGTGCCAGCTCGCCGAGGCCGGGACAGGGAGTAACCCAGTACTTC
>NA|TRBJ1-6|NA|TRBV12-3/TRBV12-4
CASSFRGGSPLHF
TGTGCCAGCAGTTTTCGGGGCGGGTCACCCCTCCACTTT
>TRBD1|TRBJ1-2|NA|TRBV7-2
CASSQGALEIYGYTF
TGTGCCAGCAGCCAGGGGGCCCTGGAGATTTATGGCTACACCTTC
>TRBD2|TRBJ2-4|few|TRBV7-2
CASSLSGGDIQYF
TGTGCCAGCAGCTTATCCGGGGGGGACATTCAGTACTTC
>NA|TRBJ1-2|few|TRBV7-2
CASSLDGGPNYGYTF
TGTGCCAGCAGCTTAGACGGGGGGCCGAACTATGGCTACACCTTC